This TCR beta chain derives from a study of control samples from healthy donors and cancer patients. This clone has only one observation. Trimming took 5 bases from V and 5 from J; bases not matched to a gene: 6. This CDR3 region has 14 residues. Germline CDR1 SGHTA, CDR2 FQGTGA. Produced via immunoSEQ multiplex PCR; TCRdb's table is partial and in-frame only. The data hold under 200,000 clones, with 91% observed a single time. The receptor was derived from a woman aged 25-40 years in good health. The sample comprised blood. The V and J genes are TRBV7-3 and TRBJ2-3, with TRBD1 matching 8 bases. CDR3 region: CASSRDRGGDTQYF. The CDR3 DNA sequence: TGTGCCAGCAGCAGAGACAGGGGTGGAGATACGCAGTATTTT.